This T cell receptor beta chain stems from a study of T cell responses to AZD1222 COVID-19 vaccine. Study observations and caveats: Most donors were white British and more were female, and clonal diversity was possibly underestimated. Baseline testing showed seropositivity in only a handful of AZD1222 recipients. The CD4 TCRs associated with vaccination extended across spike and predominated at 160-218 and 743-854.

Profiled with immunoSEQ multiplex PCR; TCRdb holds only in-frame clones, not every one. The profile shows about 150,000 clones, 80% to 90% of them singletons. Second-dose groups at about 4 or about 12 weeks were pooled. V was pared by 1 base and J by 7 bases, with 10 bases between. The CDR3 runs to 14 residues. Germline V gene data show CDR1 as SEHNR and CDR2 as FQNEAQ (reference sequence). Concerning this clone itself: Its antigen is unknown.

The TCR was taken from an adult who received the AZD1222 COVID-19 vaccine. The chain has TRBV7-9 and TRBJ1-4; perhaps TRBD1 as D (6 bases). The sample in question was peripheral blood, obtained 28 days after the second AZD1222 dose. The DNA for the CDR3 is TGTGCCAGCAGCTTAGACAGGGAGGTTGAAAAACTGTTTTTT. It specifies CASSLDREVEKLFF.